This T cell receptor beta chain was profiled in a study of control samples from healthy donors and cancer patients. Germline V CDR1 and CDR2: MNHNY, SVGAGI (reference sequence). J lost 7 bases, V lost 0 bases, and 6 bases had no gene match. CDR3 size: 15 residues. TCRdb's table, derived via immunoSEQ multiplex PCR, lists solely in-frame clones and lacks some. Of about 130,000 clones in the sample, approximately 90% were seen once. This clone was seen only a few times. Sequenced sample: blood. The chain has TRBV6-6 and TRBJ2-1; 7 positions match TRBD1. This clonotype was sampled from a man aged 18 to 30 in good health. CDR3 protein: CASSYSGTEGNEQFF. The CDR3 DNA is TGTGCCAGCAGTTACTCCGGGACAGAGGGGAATGAGCAGTTCTTC.